This T cell receptor beta chain was sequenced during a study of blood T cell repertoires in COVID-19. For the study at large: There were acute and convalescent COVID-19 samples, and they came from the United States, Italy and Spain. Sample material is recorded as cDNA or gDNA derived from T cells, B-cell-depleted T cells, or PBMCs.

Germline CDR1 reads SNHLY; CDR2 reads FYNNEI. V was clipped by 0 bases and J by 7 bases; unmatched bases: 4. The CDR3 contains 16 residues. Per the study methods: Reference gene primer amplification yielded estimated nucleated cell counts. Sequencing was performed with immunoSEQ multiplex PCR; in TCRdb, only in-frame clones are kept and a portion is missing. The DNA gave D and trimming, while V, J and clone size come from that table. The data show approximately 150,000 clones, about 90% seen once. The sequencing input was peripheral blood. This clonotype was obtained from a man in his fifties or sixties with active or convalescent COVID-19. This sequence joins TRBV2 and TRBJ2-1; 12 bases are shared with TRBD2. The CDR3 is CASSEALAGGQNEQFF. The CDR3 DNA is TGTGCCAGCAGTGAAGCGCTAGCGGGAGGGCAAAATGAGCAGTTCTTC.